The present T cell receptor (beta chain) was sequenced within a study of PD-1 blockade in classical Hodgkin lymphoma. Sequencing used immunoSEQ multiplex PCR; TCRdb keeps in-frame clones, though not all of them. The table shows about 40,000 clones, with 78% occurring only once. Each patient's relapse followed autologous stem cell transplantation, and brentuximab vedotin exposure varied. Deletions cut 0 bases from V and 3 bases from J, with 11 bases between. CDR1 is MNHEY, CDR2 SVGAGI, per germline. The CDR3 totals 15 residues. This specimen was peripheral blood mononuclear cells (PBMCs), taken at baseline. This sequence was found in a human donor with classical Hodgkin lymphoma. J is TRBJ1-1 and V is TRBV6-5; maybe TRBD1 (5 bases). The CDR3 bases are TGTGCCAGCAGTTACTCCTGGGGGGGTGACACTGAAGCTTTCTTT. Translating it yields CASSYSWGGDTEAFF.